This entry lists 12 T cell receptor beta chains sequenced from one sample in a study of T cells after yellow fever vaccination. MiXCR, run by TCRdb on the 5' RACE reads, gives a single entry per CDR3 protein. The repertoire holds under 600,000 distinct CDR3 sequences, with just over 20% as singletons. The sequencing used PBMCs, collected about 21 days after the first yellow fever vaccination. Receptors originate from a man between 18 and 29 years old who received the YFV17D yellow fever vaccine.

This clonotype was seen a handful of times. The chain joins TRBV15 to TRBJ2-5; possible D gene TRBD2, 5 bases. This CDR3 spans 14 amino acids. V was pared by 3 bases and J by 13 bases, with 21 bases between. The germline CDR1 and CDR2 sequences are LNHNV and YYDKDF (reference sequence). The CDR3 DNA is TGTGCCACCAGCAGGGAGGCCGCGGTCACCGAACGGTACTTC. Translated, it gives CATSREAAVTERYF.

Only a few counts were recorded for this clonotype. CDR3 sequence reads: CASSLDRTNQPQHF. Here the CDR3 DNA reads TGTGCCAGCAGTTTGGACAGGACCAATCAGCCCCAGCATTTT. This chain connects TRBV12-3 or TRBV12-4 to TRBJ1-5; 7 bases match TRBD1. Trimming took 3 bases from V and 3 from J; bases not matched to a gene: 2. The length of the CDR3 is 14 residues.

The chain links TRBV5-5 to TRBJ1-2; 9 bases are shared with TRBD1. V was pared by 1 base and J by 5 bases, with 6 bases of the junction left unmatched. CDR1 SGHKS and CDR2 YYEKEE come from the germline V gene (reference sequence). This CDR3 spans 15 amino acids. The CDR3 region is CASSLTGQGLYGYTF. In DNA, the CDR3 is TGTGCCAGCAGCTTGACGGGACAGGGATTATATGGCTACACCTTC.

Ten or more counts support this clonotype. The gene calls are TRBV5-1 and TRBJ2-7; possibly TRBD2 for D (6 bases). With 5 bases removed from V and 4 bases from J, the gap between germline ends came to 13 bases. The germline V gene has CDR1 SGHRS and CDR2 YFSETQ. This CDR3 contains 13 residues. The CDR3 spells CASRWGLGYEQYF. CDR3 sequence (DNA): TGCGCCAGCAGATGGGGACTTGGTTACGAGCAGTACTTC.

The chain joins TRBV7-2 to TRBJ2-7; 10 nucleotides match TRBD2. This CDR3 is 14 amino acids long. Germline V CDR1 and CDR2: SGHTA, FQGNSA. V trimming: 5 bases; J trimming: 3 bases; junction bases outside the gene matches: 4. The CDR3 region has the DNA TGTGCCAGCAGCCTTAGCGGGGGGCACTACGAGCAGTACTTC. Translation: CASSLSGGHYEQYF.

In the case of this clonotype: A much larger clone lies a single base off, so this may be a read error. V gene TRBV5-6 combines with J gene TRBJ2-5; TRBD1 is a possible D gene (6 bases). The CDR3 extends over 14 amino acids. V lost 0 bases and J lost 1, with 7 bases in between. Germline V gene sequence: CDR1 SGHDT, CDR2 YYEEEE. CDR3 nucleotide sequence: TGTGCCAGCAGCTTGGAGGACAGCCAAGAGACCCAGTACTTC. It yields the protein CASSLEDSQETQYF.

The sample holds a few counts of this clonotype. The chain carries TRBV4-1 and TRBJ2-7, with D maybe TRBD1 (7 bases). Germline loops: CDR1 MGHRA, CDR2 YSYEKL. The CDR3 has 15 amino acids. Trimming took 0 bases from V and 7 from J, leaving 16 bases between them. The DNA of the CDR3 is TGCGCCAGCAGCCAAGATCCATTGACAGGGAGGGAGCAGTACTTC. This sequence encodes CASSQDPLTGREQYF.

The chain links TRBV18 to TRBJ2-5; a weak D match, TRBD1 (6 bases). Deletions cut 0 bases from V and 0 bases from J, with 14 bases between. Looked up from germline, CDR1 is KGHSH and CDR2 is LQKENI. The CDR3 loop spans 17 amino acids. In DNA, the CDR3 is TGTGCCAGCTCACCACCGAGAGGGGGAACCTACCAAGAGACCCAGTACTTC. The encoded protein is CASSPPRGGTYQETQYF.

This clonotype was counted a single time. The rearrangement joins TRBV20-1 to TRBJ1-1; 7 bases are shared with TRBD1. This CDR3 contains 12 residues. J gave up 9 bases and V 5 bases, and 9 bases lay outside the gene matches. Per the germline V gene, CDR1 is DFQATT and CDR2 is SNEGSKA (reference sequence). Here the CDR3 DNA reads TGCAGTGCTGACAGGACAGGATGGAAAGCTTTCTTT. Protein product: CSADRTGWKAFF.

This clonotype was seen once. V usage is TRBV7-9 and J usage is TRBJ2-1; D possibly corresponds to TRBD2 (6 bases). The CDR3 length is 12 residues. In germline, CDR1 is SEHNR, CDR2 FQNEAQ (reference sequence). Trimming pared 1 base from V and 8 bases from J, leaving 6 bases between. The CDR3 spells CASSLVADEQFF. The CDR3 nucleotides read TGTGCCAGCAGCTTAGTAGCGGATGAGCAGTTCTTC.

V is TRBV5-1 and J is TRBJ1-4, with D possibly being TRBD1 (5 bases). Germline-derived CDR1 and CDR2 are SGHRS and YFSETQ. The CDR3 has 15 residues. V was trimmed by 4 bases and J by 8 bases, leaving 18 bases between them. The CDR3 region is CASSLSGGLREKLFF. In nucleotides, the CDR3 is TGCGCCAGCAGCCTGAGCGGGGGACTTCGAGAAAAACTGTTTTTT. Combining the CDR3 with reference TRBV5-1 and TRBJ1-4 gives the whole variable domain KAGVTQTPRYLIKTRGQQVTLSCSPISGHRSVSWYQQTPGQGLQFLFEYFSETQRNKGNFPGRFSGRQFSNSRSEMNVSTLELGDSALYLCASSLSGGLREKLFFGSGTQLSVL.

The CDR3 protein is CSARDRRQGYLSGANVLTF. The CDR3 DNA reads as TGCAGTGCTAGAGATCGCCGACAGGGATACTTATCTGGGGCCAACGTCCTGACTTTC. The gene calls are TRBV20-1 and TRBJ2-6; TRBD1 matches 7 bases. The length of the CDR3 is 19 residues. After removal of 0 bases from V and 1 base from J, the junction contained 12 bases not matched to a gene. Germline CDR1 reads DFQATT; CDR2 reads SNEGSKA (reference sequence).